This TCR beta chain is drawn from a study of radiation and T cells in renal cell carcinoma (dated by TCRdb to the early 2020s). Turning to the overall study: The samples were obtained from a clinical trial, where primary renal cell carcinomas were treated with 15 Gy stereotactic body radiation therapy and then removed by nephrectomy 4 weeks afterward. In total, some 50 samples underwent TCR beta sequencing: 25 or so tumors plus 27 peripheral blood samples. Across all 53 samples, 4,016,671 unique CDR3 nucleotide sequences, encoding 2,658,974 unique CDR3 amino acid sequences, were identified.

The full study reports these points: Because no pretreatment tumor biopsies were available, whether clonotypes were present in the tumor at baseline could not be determined. Blood repertoire dynamics were not followed beyond 4 weeks after treatment. In blood, the top tumor clonotypes increased from baseline to 2 weeks after radiation and then shrank by 4 weeks, which suggests a temporary expansion of tumor-resident clones. Effects of radiation dose or scheduling on the TCR repertoire could not be addressed with the single-armed trial design.

The time point label of this sample denotes: blood 2 weeks post-SBRT. The treatment or condition label for this specimen denotes: 15 Gy SBRT to primary tumor, nephrectomy 4 weeks later. To track tumor-enriched clonotypes, serial peripheral blood was sampled from radiation-treated patients at baseline and at 2 weeks and 4 weeks after SBRT. Every patient had renal cell carcinoma of clear cell pathology. Genomic DNA for TCR sequencing was prepared using the QIAamp DNA Blood Mini Kit (Qiagen). The analyses included just those samples that passed every quality control check. The immunoSEQ kit was used, according to the manufacturer's recommendations, to generate TCR beta libraries from genomic DNA. For library preparation, a first multiplex PCR was performed with proprietary primers, followed by a second PCR in which unique barcodes were added, and bead cleanups were performed after each round. Each sample batch included a kit-provided positive control reaction and a negative control reaction. The final libraries were assessed on an Agilent 4200 TapeStation D1000 ScreenTape, pooled by volume, and quantified by qPCR. Sequencing ran on an Illumina NextSeq500 with a MidOutput 150-cycle cartridge, using 156 Read1 and 15 Index1 cycles with kit custom primers. The pooled library was loaded at approximately 0.96 pM, and approximately 19% PhiX control was spiked in. As for the authors' bioinformatics: Vendor-processed data were analyzed in R, and a clonotype was defined as all T cells sharing the same CDR3 nucleotide sequence. For clone abundance analyses, frequencies were normalized to the 10,000 most abundant clones per sample. Public T cell clones, which averaged fewer than five per sample, were removed prior to analysis. Tumor-enriched and baseline blood-enriched clonotypes were defined by at least a 32-fold difference in abundance between compartments. A beta-binomial differential abundance model was used to identify clonotypes that were expanded or contracted between blood time points. Similarity between tumor and blood repertoires was quantified using the Baroni-Urbani and Buser coefficient, and groups were compared with two-tailed Wilcoxon tests in R. In TCRdb, the immuneACCESS table is reduced to in-frame sequences with V and J assigned. These tables do not hold every clone; where another copy was compared, an unresolved V gene accounts for under half, and the others remain unexplained. Clone size and V and J calls were adopted from that table, with D and trimming inferred from the DNA. Within this sample are some 70,000 clones, with roughly 82% of them counted one time only. The ten largest clones capture 5.5% to 7.5% of the sample.

The CDR3 sequence holds 13 residues, the cysteine and phenylalanine included. Of the read, only the CDR3 DNA is kept; its 39 bases are in frame from base 1. Cut back by 5 bases and 3 bases, the V and J ends lie 12 bases apart. The germline V gene yields SGDLS for CDR1 and YYNGEE for CDR2. This clone was seen a single time. The antigen this receptor binds is unknown. Per-base quality was not reported, and no clone a single base away is much larger than it. The chain was built from TRBV9 and TRBJ2-7; TRBD1 could be the D gene, as 5 bases match. The input for sequencing was blood, taken from a patient whose treatment included radiotherapy and nephrectomy. The source of this sequence is a man in his 60s with renal cell carcinoma. The nucleotides read TGTGCCAGCAGGCGACAGAGGAACTACGAGCAGTACTTC. Its protein product is CASRRQRNYEQYF. Supplemented by the reference TRBV9 and TRBJ2-7 proteins around the CDR3, the complete variable domain is DSGVTQTPKHLITATGQRVTLRCSPRSGDLSVYWYQQSLDQGLQFLIQYYNGEERAKGNILERFSAQQFPDLHSELNLSSLELGDSALYFCASRRQRNYEQYFGPGTRLTVT.